The next 9 T cell receptor beta chains were all read from a single sample in a study of T cells after yellow fever vaccination. In TCRdb, the 5' RACE reads were re-called with MiXCR into one record per CDR3 protein. In the table there are some 120,000 distinct CDR3 sequences, around 9.8% of which are singletons. The material was CD8+ T cells sorted from PBMCs, obtained on the day of the yellow fever booster vaccination. These receptors were taken from a man between 18 and 29 years old who received the YFV17D yellow fever vaccine.

A few counts support this clonotype. The rearrangement joins TRBV11-3 to TRBJ2-3; D is ambiguous. The CDR3 extends over 13 amino acids. CDR1 is SGHNT, CDR2 YENEEA, per germline. The ends were cut back, 0 bases at V and 5 bases at J, with 6 bases in the middle. CDR3 DNA sequence: TGTGCCAGCAGCTTAGAAGAAGAAGATACGCAGTATTTT. Protein sequence: CASSLEEEDTQYF.

The V and J genes are TRBV6-5 and TRBJ2-1; no clear D. Germline lookup yields CDR1 MNHEY and CDR2 SVGAGI. The CDR3 has 11 residues. Trimming took off 2 bases at V and 10 bases at J, with 6 bases between the two ends. The CDR3 nucleotides are TGTGCCAGCAGTTACGAGTCAGAGCAGTTCTTC. The encoded protein is CASSYESEQFF.

The CDR3 sequence: CASSFHPRQDLAKNIQYF. The CDR3 DNA reads TGTGCCAGCAGCTTCCACCCCAGACAGGATTTAGCCAAAAACATTCAGTACTTC. The J gene is TRBJ2-4, the V gene TRBV7-8; possible D gene TRBD1, 6 bases. V lost 3 bases, J lost 0 bases, and 18 bases lay in between. Germline loops: CDR1 SGHVS, CDR2 FQNEAQ. CDR3 length equals 18 residues.

This clonotype was picked up many times. This rearrangement joins TRBV24-1 to TRBJ1-6; D not resolved. Germline V gene data show CDR1 as KGHDR and CDR2 as SFDVKD. The CDR3 covers 18 residues. V lost 4 bases and J lost 2, with 17 bases in between. The CDR3 region has the DNA TGTGCCACCAGTGACCGCGCTGTGAGGGAGCCCTATAATTCACCCCTCCACTTT. Encoded protein: CATSDRAVREPYNSPLHF.

This clonotype was seen more than once but under ten times. The chain combines TRBV6-6 with TRBJ1-5, with D possibly TRBD1 on 6 matching bases. Trimming removed 2 bases from V and 0 bases from J, with 14 bases in between. Per germline, CDR1 MNHNY and CDR2 SVGAGI (reference sequence). This CDR3 is 17 amino acids long. CDR3 sequence: CASSYPAQGHSNQPQHF. DNA of the CDR3: TGTGCCAGCAGTTACCCCGCACAGGGCCATAGCAATCAGCCCCAGCATTTT.

This clonotype was detected a few times. V and J are TRBV28 and TRBJ2-7; unclear D gene. The CDR3 has 12 residues. Looked up from germline, CDR1 is MDHEN and CDR2 is SYDVKM. Trimming took 3 bases from V and 0 from J, leaving 3 bases between them. CDR3 residues: CASSFSSYEQYV. The CDR3 DNA reads as TGTGCCAGCAGTTTTAGCTCCTACGAGCAGTACGTC.

This clonotype was detected ten times or more. V usage is TRBV27 and J usage is TRBJ2-7; weak D call: TRBD2 (7 bases). Germline CDR1 and CDR2: MNHEY and SMNVEV (reference sequence). This CDR3 spans 15 amino acids. Trimming removed 6 bases from V and 4 bases from J, with 19 bases in between. CDR3: CASRPGAGEGYEQYF. CDR3 DNA sequence: TGTGCCAGCAGGCCGGGAGCAGGGGAGGGTTACGAGCAGTACTTC.

The CDR3 is CASSQVSESYEQYF. In DNA form, the CDR3 reads TGTGCCAGCAGCCAAGTCAGCGAATCCTACGAGCAGTACTTC. The chain uses TRBV4-2 and TRBJ2-7; D is unclear. V lost 1 base and J 1 base, leaving 8 bases between the germline ends. Germline values: CDR1 LGHNA, CDR2 YNFKEQ. This CDR3 comprises 14 residues.

This clonotype turned up a few times. In nucleotides, the CDR3 is TGCGCCAGCAGCTTGGCCGGGCGGAGCTCCTACGAGCAGTACTTC. This codes for CASSLAGRSSYEQYF. The gene calls are TRBV5-1 and TRBJ2-7; D gene ambiguous. V gave up 0 bases and J gave up 0 bases, with 10 bases separating them. The CDR3 totals 15 residues. Germline CDR1 SGHRS, CDR2 YFSETQ.